This T cell receptor (beta chain) was profiled in a study of beta chain features in type 1 diabetes. Study-level results: TCRB CDR3 length was moderately but significantly reduced in all four CD4+ subsets of Type 1 diabetes patients. Insertions were fewer and deletions more numerous at VDJ junctions in type 1 diabetes patients.

CD4+ cells of the naive, central memory, regulatory and stem cell-like memory types were sorted via CD45RO/CCR7/CD25/CD127/CD95/CD27. Expressed TCRB transcripts were sequenced because the isolated RNA had all been reverse transcribed beforehand. Across stem cell-like memory T cell samples, reads averaged approximately 1 million. Method: immunoSEQ multiplex PCR; TCRdb's copy keeps in-frame clones and lacks some. The sample records 80,000 to 90,000 clones, roughly 31% being singletons. A word on this clone: Its specificity is not known.

Per the germline V gene, CDR1 is LNHNV and CDR2 is YYDKDF (reference sequence). The CDR3 extends over 14 amino acids. Trimming took 4 bases from V and 7 from J; bases not matched to a gene: 7. The chain joins TRBV15 to TRBJ1-5; 7 nucleotides match TRBD1. The clonotype originates from a young woman in good health. Material: stem cell memory CD4+ T cells from blood. The CDR3 nucleotides read TGTGCCACCAGCACTAGGGGGCATATGCAGCCCCAGCATTTT. It codes for CATSTRGHMQPQHF.